This T cell receptor beta chain emerged from a study of identical twins. This clonotype was counted ten times or more. Its antigen is as yet unknown. General observations from the study: In cord blood, abundant beta clonotypes had fewer insertions; memory showed no trend. Within beta out-of-frame sequences, the excess sharing observed between twins was weaker.

TCRdb analysed the 5' RACE reads with MiXCR anew, one entry per CDR3 protein. The sample has 400,000 or so distinct CDR3 sequences; about 9% are singletons. The sequenced material came from naive T cells sorted from blood. The clonotype was recovered from a woman in her 50s in good health.

CDR3 nucleotides: TGTGCCAGCAGTTCAGTTGGCTCTGGAAACACCATATATTTT. Encoded protein: CASSSVGSGNTIYF. V and J are TRBV12-3 or TRBV12-4 and TRBJ1-3; D not resolved. Trimming removed 4 bases at V and 0 bases at J, with 7 bases between. The CDR3 has 14 residues.